The TCR beta chain described here comes from a study of human T cells and chemical hapten exposure. This clonotype was seen only a few times. TCRdb re-called the RACE reads with MiXCR, one entry per CDR3 protein. This repertoire shows under 450,000 distinct CDR3 sequences, roughly 4.8% found once; its top ten account for under 3%. From germline, CDR1 is LNHNV and CDR2 YYDKDF (reference sequence). V lost 0 bases and J 5 bases, leaving 8 bases between the germline ends. CDR3 size: 14 residues. Time point reported: patch test 1, 2 weeks after DPC sensitization. Treatment of the sample: therapeutic diphenylcyclopropenone sensitization with weekly scalp DPC.

Specimen: whole blood, collected in connection with sensitization to the hapten diphenylcyclopropenone (DPC). This sequence joins TRBV15 and TRBJ2-1; D unresolved. The sequence was collected from a woman aged 45-65 years with alopecia areata. Some clones in this sample may be carry-over from other donors' samples. The CDR3 here is CATSRDPHDNEQFF. The CDR3 coding sequence is TGTGCCACCAGCAGAGATCCCCACGACAATGAGCAGTTCTTC.